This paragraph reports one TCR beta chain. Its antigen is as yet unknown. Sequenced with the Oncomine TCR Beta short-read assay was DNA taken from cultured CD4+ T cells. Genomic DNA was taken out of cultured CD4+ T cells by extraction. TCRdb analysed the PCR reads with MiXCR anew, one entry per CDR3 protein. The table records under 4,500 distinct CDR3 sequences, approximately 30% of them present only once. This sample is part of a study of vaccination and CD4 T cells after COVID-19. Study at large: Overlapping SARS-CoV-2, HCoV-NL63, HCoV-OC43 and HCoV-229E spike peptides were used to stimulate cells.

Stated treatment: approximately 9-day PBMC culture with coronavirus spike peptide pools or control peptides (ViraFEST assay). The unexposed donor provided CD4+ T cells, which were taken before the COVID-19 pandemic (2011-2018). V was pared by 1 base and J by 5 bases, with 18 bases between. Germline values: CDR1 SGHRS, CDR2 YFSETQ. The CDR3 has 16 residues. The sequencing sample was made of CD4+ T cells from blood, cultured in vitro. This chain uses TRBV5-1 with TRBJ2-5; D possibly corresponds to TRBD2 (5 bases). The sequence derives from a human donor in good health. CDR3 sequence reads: CASSLSSLGGGETQYF. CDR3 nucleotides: TGCGCCAGCAGCTTGTCCTCCTTAGGAGGTGGGGAGACCCAGTACTTC.